The next 28 T cell receptor beta chains were all read from a single sample in a study of cytomegalovirus exposure and HLA in healthy donors. Both 60 Vbeta primers and 13 Jbeta primers went into the PCR. Assay used: immunoSEQ multiplex PCR; TCRdb lists only in-frame clones, some missing. This table holds approximately 130,000 clones, more than 80% found once. Source material: PBMCs. These receptors all come from a woman aged 25-40 years in good health and CMV-seropositive.

The chain combines TRBV5-4 with TRBJ1-2, with D possibly TRBD1 on 6 matching bases. CDR3 length: 13 residues. The germline gives CDR1 SGHNT, CDR2 YYREEE (reference sequence). Trimming took 0 bases from V and 6 from J, leaving 9 bases between them. The CDR3, as DNA: TGTGCCAGCAGCTTGGTGGCAGGGGATGGCTACACCTTC. As protein: CASSLVAGDGYTF.

Only one count was recorded for this clone. V gene TRBV15 combines with J gene TRBJ2-1; no reliable D call. The V end was cut by 5 bases, the J end by 6 bases, with 14 bases between. Germline V gives CDR1 LNHNV, CDR2 YYDKDF (reference sequence). The CDR3 is 14 amino acids. The CDR3 loop reads CATSPTFTVNEQFF. CDR3 DNA: TGTGCCACCAGCCCCACATTTACCGTCAATGAGCAGTTCTTC.

The chain links TRBV9 to TRBJ1-1, with a tentative D call TRBD1 (6 bases). The CDR3 loop spans 14 amino acids. Germline-derived CDR1 and CDR2 are SGDLS and YYNGEE. Between the trimmed V and J ends, which lost 4 bases and 2 bases, there was a span of 12 bases. The CDR3 nucleotides are TGTGCCAGCAGCCCCCACAGGGCTAACACTGAAGCTTTCTTT. Translating it yields CASSPHRANTEAFF. Supplemented by reference TRBV9 and TRBJ1-1, the full variable domain reads DSGVTQTPKHLITATGQRVTLRCSPRSGDLSVYWYQQSLDQGLQFLIQYYNGEERAKGNILERFSAQQFPDLHSELNLSSLELGDSALYFCASSPHRANTEAFFGQGTRLTVV.

This clone came up once. V usage is TRBV7-9 and J usage is TRBJ2-3, with 12 bases aligning to TRBD2. Germline CDR1 SEHNR, CDR2 FQNEAQ (reference sequence). This CDR3 has 17 amino acids. V gave up 1 base and J gave up 4 bases; unmatched junction bases: 6. The CDR3 loop reads CASSLGVLAGGPDTQYF. The DNA for the CDR3 is TGTGCCAGCAGCTTAGGAGTGCTAGCGGGGGGGCCAGATACGCAGTATTTT.

A single count supports this clone. This rearrangement joins TRBV29-1 to TRBJ1-1, with TRBD1 matching 7 bases. The junction had 9 bases not matched to a gene; V was cut back by 5 bases and J by 0 bases. The CDR3 consists of 15 residues. The germline gives CDR1 SQVTM, CDR2 ANQGSEA. CDR3 DNA: TGCAGCGTTTCCGGGACAGCCGTTTTGAACACTGAAGCTTTCTTT. Translating gives CSVSGTAVLNTEAFF.

The V gene is TRBV18, the J gene TRBJ1-1; maybe TRBD1 (5 bases). Germline V gene lookup returns CDR1 KGHSH and CDR2 LQKENI. The CDR3 contains 14 residues. Trimming took 6 bases from V and 5 from J, leaving 16 bases between them. CDR3: CASSSGGEATEAFF. Written as DNA, the CDR3 is TGTGCCAGCTCCTCGGGGGGAGAGGCGACTGAAGCTTTCTTT.

The gene calls are TRBV30 and TRBJ2-5, with 8 bases identical to TRBD2. This CDR3 spans 13 amino acids. The trim removed 5 bases at V and 1 base at J, leaving 3 bases unmatched. Germline CDR1 is GTSNPN and CDR2 is SVGIG (reference sequence). In DNA form, the CDR3 reads TGTGCCTGGTTAACTAGCGGCCAAGAGACCCAGTACTTC. It specifies CAWLTSGQETQYF.

The V and J genes are TRBV9 and TRBJ1-1, with TRBD1 identical over 11 bases. The CDR3 is 15 amino acids. Germline CDR1 reads SGDLS; CDR2 reads YYNGEE. V was clipped by 1 base and J by 9 bases; unmatched bases: 8. Here the CDR3 DNA reads TGTGCCAGCAGCGTAAATGCGGGACAGGGGGGACAAGCTTTCTTT. The encoded protein is CASSVNAGQGGQAFF.

The gene calls are TRBV4-1 and TRBJ2-5; D remains ambiguous. The CDR3 loop spans 12 amino acids. Trimming shortened V by 0 bases and J by 13 bases, and 12 bases separated the two germline ends. CDR1 MGHRA and CDR2 YSYEKL come from the germline V gene. The DNA for the CDR3 is TGCGCCAGCAGCCAAGAATCCGGTCCCTCGTACTTC. It specifies CASSQESGPSYF.

This rearrangement joins TRBV29-1 to TRBJ1-4, with D unclear. Germline values: CDR1 SQVTM, CDR2 ANQGSEA. The CDR3 consists of 13 residues. Trimming left V 4 bases short and J 0 bases short, with 6 bases between. CDR3: CSVGRSTNEKLFF. In DNA, the CDR3 is TGCAGCGTTGGTAGATCAACTAATGAAAAACTGTTTTTT.

The V gene is TRBV6-6, the J gene TRBJ1-2; 12 bases align to TRBD1. CDR1 is MNHNY, CDR2 SVGAGI, per germline (reference sequence). Losses at the gene ends were 0 bases for V and 8 bases for J; bases not matched to a gene: 7. The CDR3 is 16 residues long. DNA of the CDR3: TGTGCCAGCAGTTACTCTTTTGGGACAGGGGGCGACGGCTACACCTTC. Protein: CASSYSFGTGGDGYTF.

The chain is built from TRBV4-1 and TRBJ1-2; tentatively, D is TRBD1 (5 bases). Germline V lookup: CDR1 MGHRA, CDR2 YSYEKL. The CDR3 is made up of 13 amino acids. The V gene lost 3 bases and the J gene lost 6 bases, with 11 bases spanning the gap. CDR3 coding DNA: TGCGCCAGCAGCCACCGGGGGGGGAATGGCTACACCTTC. This sequence encodes CASSHRGGNGYTF.

J is TRBJ1-1 and V is TRBV11-3; D remains unclear. With 5 bases removed from V and 4 bases from J, the gap between germline ends came to 17 bases. The CDR3 loop spans 15 amino acids. CDR1 and CDR2 (germline): SGHNT, YENEEA. Here the CDR3 DNA reads TGTGCCAGCAGCCCTGGACTCGGGAGAAGCACTGAAGCTTTCTTT. Its protein product is CASSPGLGRSTEAFF. The complete variable domain, with remaining parts taken from reference TRBV11-3 and TRBJ1-1, reads EAGVVQSPRYKIIEKKQPVAFWCNPISGHNTLYWYLQNLGQGPELLIRYENEEAVDDSQLPKDRFSAERLKGVDSTLKIQPAELGDSAVYLCASSPGLGRSTEAFFGQGTRLTVV.

The DNA of the CDR3 is TGTGCCAGTAGCCCTGACAGCCCCTACGAGCAGTACTTC. This codes for CASSPDSPYEQYF. J is TRBJ2-7 and V is TRBV19; D perhaps matches TRBD1 (5 bases). The CDR3 totals 13 residues. The V and J ends lost 6 bases and 2 bases respectively, with 11 bases between them. Germline CDR1 and CDR2: LNHDA and SQIVND (reference sequence).

This chain connects TRBV5-1 to TRBJ2-7, with D maybe TRBD1 (6 bases). Trimming shortened V by 7 bases and J by 4 bases, and 21 bases separated the two germline ends. Germline V gene data show CDR1 as SGHRS and CDR2 as YFSETQ. The CDR3 contains 15 residues. Written as DNA, the CDR3 is TGCGCCAGCTCCTATCCGGGACATTCGGTATACGAGCAGTACTTC. This codes for CASSYPGHSVYEQYF. Using reference TRBV5-1 and TRBJ2-7 for the parts outside the CDR3, the full variable domain is KAGVTQTPRYLIKTRGQQVTLSCSPISGHRSVSWYQQTPGQGLQFLFEYFSETQRNKGNFPGRFSGRQFSNSRSEMNVSTLELGDSALYLCASSYPGHSVYEQYFGPGTRLTVT.

As concerns this clone: A junction boundary mismatches the germline segment, possibly from a read error. The rearrangement joins TRBV5-1 to TRBJ2-7, with 7 bases identical to TRBD1. In germline, CDR1 is SGHRS, CDR2 YFSETQ. CDR3 length: 16 amino acids. For the CDR3, the DNA is TGCGCCGGCAGCACCGGGACGGGCAGGGGGACCTACGAGCAGTACTTC. Its protein product is CAGSTGTGRGTYEQYF.

As DNA, the CDR3 is TGTGCCACCAGCAGAGGTGGGACTGCCAAAAACATTCAGTACTTC. Protein sequence: CATSRGGTAKNIQYF. This chain joins TRBV15 and TRBJ2-4; TRBD2 is a possible D gene (6 bases). Germline lookup yields CDR1 LNHNV and CDR2 YYDKDF (reference sequence). Trimming stripped 1 base from V and 1 base from J, with 8 bases between. The CDR3 totals 15 residues.

The CDR3 coding sequence is TGCAGCGTTGAAGGTACAGGGGGGAACACCTTC. Amino acid sequence: CSVEGTGGNTF. The V call is TRBV29-1, the J call TRBJ1-2, with 8 positions matching TRBD1. The germline gives CDR1 SQVTM, CDR2 ANQGSEA. The trim removed 1 base at V and 12 bases at J, leaving 4 bases unmatched. This CDR3 spans 11 amino acids.

This chain connects TRBV7-9 to TRBJ2-2; 7 positions match TRBD1. Losses at the gene ends were 3 bases for V and 6 bases for J; bases not matched to a gene: 7. Germline V gene lookup returns CDR1 SEHNR and CDR2 FQNEAQ (reference sequence). CDR3 length equals 15 residues. The CDR3 nucleotides read TGTGCCAGCAGCTTTTCTTCAGGGGGTTCCGGGGAGCTGTTTTTT. Residues: CASSFSSGGSGELFF.

For this clone: A junction end diverges from the germline sequence, so it may reflect a read error. Different DNA sequences within this sample yield the same CDR3. The V gene is TRBV18, the J gene TRBJ1-5, with TRBD1 matching 7 bases. The CDR3 length is 13 residues. CDR1 and CDR2 from the germline V gene are KGHSH and LQKENI. CDR3 in DNA: TGTGCCAGCTCACCTACAGGGGACCAGCCCCAGCACTTT. This gives the protein CASSPTGDQPQHF.

This clone was picked up one time. The rearrangement links TRBV14 to TRBJ2-7; D is possibly TRBD2 (5 bases). This CDR3 is built from 12 residues. Germline loops: CDR1 SGHDN, CDR2 FVKESK. V shed 3 bases and J shed 7 bases, with 10 bases lying between them. The CDR3 loop is CASSQIAREQYF. Written as DNA, the CDR3 is TGTGCCAGCAGCCAGATAGCGAGGGAGCAGTACTTC. Combining the CDR3 with reference TRBV14 and TRBJ2-7 gives the whole variable domain EAGVTQFPSHSVIEKGQTVTLRCDPISGHDNLYWYRRVMGKEIKFLLHFVKESKQDESGMPNNRFLAERTGGTYSTLKVQPAELEDSGVYFCASSQIAREQYFGPGTRLTVT.

This chain joins TRBV2 and TRBJ1-3, with D perhaps matching TRBD1 (6 bases). V was cut by 0 bases and J by 7 bases, with 13 bases left in between. CDR3 length: 15 amino acids. Germline CDR1 and CDR2: SNHLY and FYNNEI. CDR3 DNA: TGTGCCAGCAGTGAAGCGCAGGGGTGGGACAACACCATATATTTT. Translating it yields CASSEAQGWDNTIYF.

The rearrangement joins TRBV2 to TRBJ2-1; 7 nucleotides match TRBD2. Per germline, CDR1 SNHLY and CDR2 FYNNEI. Losses at the gene ends were 10 bases for V and 2 bases for J; bases not matched to a gene: 5. The CDR3 covers 13 residues. The DNA for the CDR3 is TGTGCCACTGGCGGGGGAACCTACAATGAGCAGTTCTTC. Translation gives CATGGGTYNEQFF.

This chain joins TRBV11-3 and TRBJ2-7; TRBD2 agrees at 14 bases. Trimming cost V 5 bases and J 6 bases; bases outside gene matches: 9. From germline, CDR1 is SGHNT and CDR2 YENEEA. The CDR3 is made up of 16 amino acids. CDR3 loop: CASSPGLAGATSEQYF. The CDR3 DNA is TGTGCCAGCAGCCCGGGACTAGCGGGAGCGACAAGCGAGCAGTACTTC. The whole variable domain, filled in from reference TRBV11-3 and TRBJ2-7, reads EAGVVQSPRYKIIEKKQPVAFWCNPISGHNTLYWYLQNLGQGPELLIRYENEEAVDDSQLPKDRFSAERLKGVDSTLKIQPAELGDSAVYLCASSPGLAGATSEQYFGPGTRLTVT.

V and J are TRBV10-3 and TRBJ2-7; 10 bases fit TRBD2. Trimming took 7 bases from V and 2 from J; bases not matched to a gene: 2. The CDR3 has 13 amino acids. Germline V gene sequence: CDR1 ENHRY, CDR2 SYGVKD. The CDR3 coding sequence is TGTGCCATCAAGCGGGGGGGAACCTACGAGCAGTACTTC. Translating gives CAIKRGGTYEQYF.

V and J are TRBV7-3 and TRBJ2-3; 11 nucleotides align to TRBD1. This CDR3 comprises 15 residues. Germline V lookup: CDR1 SGHTA, CDR2 FQGTGA. V gave up 5 bases and J gave up 4 bases; unmatched junction bases: 5. CDR3 DNA sequence: TGTGCCAGCAGCGCAGGGACAGGGGGTCCAGATACGCAGTATTTT. Translated, it gives CASSAGTGGPDTQYF.

This clone has just one count. The chain has TRBV2 and TRBJ2-7; possibly TRBD2 for D (6 bases). V was pared by 8 bases and J by 2 bases, with 10 bases between. CDR3 length: 12 residues. Germline lookup yields CDR1 SNHLY and CDR2 FYNNEI. This CDR3 reads CASSSDTYEQYF. The DNA of the CDR3 is TGTGCCAGCTCTAGCGACACCTACGAGCAGTACTTC.

This clone was recorded only once. The V and J genes are TRBV5-8 and TRBJ1-1; tentatively, D is TRBD1 (5 bases). Germline-derived CDR1 and CDR2 are SGHTS and YDEGEE. This CDR3 has 13 amino acids. V lost 3 bases, J lost 1 base, and 7 bases lay in between. The CDR3: CASSYGQNTEAFF. Written as DNA, the CDR3 is TGTGCCAGCAGCTATGGACAGAACACTGAAGCTTTCTTT.